A single sample gave rise to the 2 T cell receptor beta chains below, sequenced in a study of cytomegalovirus exposure and HLA in healthy donors. The PCR employed 60 Vbeta primers together with 13 Jbeta primers. Some clones are missing from TCRdb's copy, which holds only in-frame ones; the method was immunoSEQ multiplex PCR. The sample contains roughly 150,000 clones, 60% to 75% of which appear only once. Sequences were obtained from PBMCs. The receptors derive from a woman aged 50 to 60 in good health and CMV-seropositive.

The chain uses TRBV2 and TRBJ1-2; 10 bases agree with TRBD1. J gave up 6 bases and V 8 bases, and 9 bases lay outside the gene matches. This CDR3 has 14 amino acids. Germline values: CDR1 SNHLY, CDR2 FYNNEI. The CDR3 loop is CASGGDRGPDGYTF. The DNA for the CDR3 is TGTGCCAGCGGGGGTGACAGGGGGCCGGATGGCTACACCTTC.

V is TRBV6-1 and J is TRBJ2-1; TRBD1 matches at 8 bases. Trimming took 4 bases from V and 2 from J; bases not matched to a gene: 1. The CDR3 is 14 amino acids. Germline V lookup: CDR1 MNHNS, CDR2 SASEGT. The CDR3 DNA reads as TGTGCCAGCAGTGGGACAGGGCCCTACAATGAGCAGTTCTTC. Translating gives CASSGTGPYNEQFF.